The 9 T cell receptor beta chains reported below all come from one sample, sequenced in a study of Graves' ophthalmopathy and Graves' hyperthyroidism. The authors amplified TCR beta CDR3 regions, and they did so from RNA transcripts for repertoire sequencing. RT-PCR was first run with HTBI primers, then multiplex PCR in a second round. TCRdb re-derived calls from the multiplex PCR reads in MiXCR, one entry per CDR3 protein. The sample shows 170,000 or so distinct CDR3 sequences, 30% to 45% of them seen only once. The sequenced material came from peripheral blood. These receptors all stem from a woman in her 40s with Graves' ophthalmopathy.

This clonotype occurred many times. The rearrangement links TRBV6-2 or TRBV6-3 to TRBJ2-7; D ambiguous. Trimming removed 0 bases at V and 6 bases at J, with 9 bases between. Per the germline V gene, CDR1 is MNHEY and CDR2 is SVGEGT. The CDR3 is 13 amino acids. The CDR3 DNA reads TGTGCCAGCAGTTACTCCCCTACTCGCGAGCAGTACTTC. Protein product: CASSYSPTREQYF.

The chain recombines TRBV15 with TRBJ1-2; 9 positions agree with TRBD1. This CDR3 comprises 14 residues. The trim removed 0 bases at V and 7 bases at J, leaving 3 bases unmatched. Germline loops: CDR1 LNHNV, CDR2 YYDKDF (reference sequence). Written as DNA, the CDR3 is TGTGCCACCAGCAGAGAGACAGGGGGTATTGGCTACACCTTC. This codes for CATSRETGGIGYTF.

This clonotype was counted ten times or more. The chain combines TRBV6-4 with TRBJ2-3; 12 positions agree with TRBD2. V gave up 5 bases and J gave up 0 bases; unmatched junction bases: 12. The CDR3 is made up of 19 amino acids. Germline CDR1 and CDR2: MRHNA and SNTAGT. CDR3 residues: CASSPLLAGGGGSTDTQYF. The CDR3 bases are TGTGCCAGCAGTCCGTTACTAGCGGGAGGAGGAGGGAGCACAGATACGCAGTATTTT.

This clonotype has ten or more counts. The rearrangement uses TRBV5-1 and TRBJ2-6, with 10 nucleotides matching TRBD1. Trimming removed 0 bases from V and 0 bases from J; junction bases left unmatched: 9. Germline V gene data show CDR1 as SGHRS and CDR2 as YFSETQ. The CDR3 has 20 residues. The CDR3 loop is CASSLVGTGEPLSGANVLTF. The CDR3 DNA follows: TGCGCCAGCAGCTTGGTCGGGACAGGGGAGCCTCTCTCTGGGGCCAACGTCCTGACTTTC.

DNA of the CDR3: TGTGCCAGCAATTCCGGGACAGGCGTGTCCGGGGAGCTGTTTTTT. Its protein product is CASNSGTGVSGELFF. The chain uses TRBV6-5 and TRBJ2-2; 8 nucleotides agree with TRBD1. Germline V gives CDR1 MNHEY, CDR2 SVGAGI. The J segment lost 6 bases and the V segment lost 7 bases, leaving 10 bases of the junction unmatched. CDR3 length: 15 amino acids.

This clonotype was recorded at least ten times. This chain joins TRBV19 and TRBJ2-2; tentative D call: TRBD2 (5 bases). The CDR3 runs 16 residues. In germline, CDR1 is LNHDA, CDR2 SQIVND (reference sequence). V lost 3 bases and J lost 0, with 11 bases in between. The CDR3 sequence is CASSIGQDSNTGELFF. CDR3 nucleotides: TGTGCCAGTAGTATTGGGCAGGACTCGAACACCGGGGAGCTGTTTTTT. The whole variable domain, filled in from reference TRBV19 and TRBJ2-2, reads DGGITQSPKYLFRKEGQNVTLSCEQNLNHDAMYWYRQDPGQGLRLIYYSQIVNDFQKGDIAEGYSVSREKKESFPLTVTSAQKNPTAFYLCASSIGQDSNTGELFFGEGSRLTVL.

This clonotype was seen many times. This chain links TRBV28 with TRBJ2-4, with D possibly matching TRBD1 (6 bases). V was cut by 6 bases and J by 3 bases, with 15 bases left in between. In germline, CDR1 is MDHEN, CDR2 SYDVKM. The CDR3 is made up of 15 amino acids. As DNA, the CDR3 is TGTGCCAGCAGCCCCAGGGGTCTCGGCAAAAACATTCAGTACTTC. Amino acid sequence: CASSPRGLGKNIQYF.

Notes on this clonotype: A much larger clone lies one base from this, so it may be a read error. The chain joins TRBV29-1 to TRBJ2-5; TRBD2 matches 13 bases. This CDR3 is built from 16 residues. The V segment lost 5 bases and the J segment 4 bases; nucleotides outside the gene matches: 10. Germline loops: CDR1 SQVTM, CDR2 ANQGSEA. The CDR3 coding sequence is TGCAGCGTTAACCTCAGACTAGCGGGAGGTCTAGAGACCCAGTACTTC. It translates to CSVNLRLAGGLETQYF.

This chain joins TRBV27 and TRBJ1-6, with 7 bases matching TRBD1. Germline loops: CDR1 MNHEY, CDR2 SMNVEV (reference sequence). The CDR3 has 15 residues. V dropped 4 bases and J dropped 7; count of bases not matched to a gene: 7. The CDR3 loop is CASSYAGTANSPLHF. CDR3 sequence (DNA): TGTGCCAGCAGTTATGCCGGGACAGCGAATTCACCCCTCCACTTT.